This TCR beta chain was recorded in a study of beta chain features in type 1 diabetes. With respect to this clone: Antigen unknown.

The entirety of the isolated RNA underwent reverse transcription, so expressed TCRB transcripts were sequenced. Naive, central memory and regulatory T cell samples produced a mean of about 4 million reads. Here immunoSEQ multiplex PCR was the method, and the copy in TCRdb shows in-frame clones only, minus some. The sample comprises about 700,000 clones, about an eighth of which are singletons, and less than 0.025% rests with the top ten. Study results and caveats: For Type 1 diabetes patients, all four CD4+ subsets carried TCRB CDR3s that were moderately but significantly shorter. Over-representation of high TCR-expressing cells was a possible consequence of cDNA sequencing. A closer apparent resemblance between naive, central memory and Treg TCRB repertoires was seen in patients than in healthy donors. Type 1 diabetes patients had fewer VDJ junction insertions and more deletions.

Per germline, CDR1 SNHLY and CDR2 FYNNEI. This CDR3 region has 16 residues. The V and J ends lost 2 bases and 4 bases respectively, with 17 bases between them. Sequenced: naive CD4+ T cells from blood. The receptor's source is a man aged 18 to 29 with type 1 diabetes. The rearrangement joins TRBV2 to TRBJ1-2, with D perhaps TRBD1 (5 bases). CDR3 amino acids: CASSELPTAGTYGYTF. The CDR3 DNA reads TGTGCCAGCAGTGAACTCCCCACCGCAGGGACCTATGGCTACACCTTC.